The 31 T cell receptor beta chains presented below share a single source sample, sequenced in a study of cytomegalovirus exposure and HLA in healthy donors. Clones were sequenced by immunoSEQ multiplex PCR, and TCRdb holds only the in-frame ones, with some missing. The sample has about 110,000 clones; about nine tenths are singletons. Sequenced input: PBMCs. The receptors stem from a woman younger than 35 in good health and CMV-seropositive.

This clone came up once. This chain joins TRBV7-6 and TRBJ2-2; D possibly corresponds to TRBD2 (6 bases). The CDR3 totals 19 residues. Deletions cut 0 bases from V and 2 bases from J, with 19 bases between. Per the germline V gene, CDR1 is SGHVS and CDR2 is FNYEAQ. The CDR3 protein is CASSLARGFGGDNTGELFF. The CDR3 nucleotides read TGTGCCAGCAGCTTAGCGCGAGGTTTCGGAGGGGATAACACCGGGGAGCTGTTTTTT.

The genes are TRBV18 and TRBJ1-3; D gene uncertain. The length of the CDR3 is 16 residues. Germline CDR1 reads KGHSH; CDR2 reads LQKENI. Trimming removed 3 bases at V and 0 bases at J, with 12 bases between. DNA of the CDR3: TGTGCCAGCTCACCCCCCGCAGGCCGCTCTGGAAACACCATATATTTT. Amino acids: CASSPPAGRSGNTIYF.

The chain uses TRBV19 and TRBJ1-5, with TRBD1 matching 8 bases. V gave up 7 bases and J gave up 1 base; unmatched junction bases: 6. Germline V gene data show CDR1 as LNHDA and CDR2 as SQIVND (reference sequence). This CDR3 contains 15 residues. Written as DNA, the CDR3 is TGTGCCAGTATCTCACAGGGGGGGAGCAATCAGCCCCAGCATTTT. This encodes CASISQGGSNQPQHF. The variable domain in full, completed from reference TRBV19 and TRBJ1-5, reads DGGITQSPKYLFRKEGQNVTLSCEQNLNHDAMYWYRQDPGQGLRLIYYSQIVNDFQKGDIAEGYSVSREKKESFPLTVTSAQKNPTAFYLCASISQGGSNQPQHFGDGTRLSIL.

The CDR3 DNA follows: TGCGCCAGCAGCCCCGGACAGGGAAGTACTGAAGCTTTCTTT. This sequence encodes CASSPGQGSTEAFF. The chain links TRBV5-1 to TRBJ1-1, with 8 bases aligning to TRBD1. The CDR3 loop spans 14 amino acids. Germline trimming cut 4 bases from V and 5 bases from J; bases unmatched to any gene: 7. Germline CDR1 is SGHRS and CDR2 is YFSETQ.

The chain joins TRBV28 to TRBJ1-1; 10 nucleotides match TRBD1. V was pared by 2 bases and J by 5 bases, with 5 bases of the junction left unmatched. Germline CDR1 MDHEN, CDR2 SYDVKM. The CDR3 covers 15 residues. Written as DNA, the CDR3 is TGTGCCAGCAGTTTACGACAGGGGGCTAGGACTGAAGCTTTCTTT. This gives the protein CASSLRQGARTEAFF.

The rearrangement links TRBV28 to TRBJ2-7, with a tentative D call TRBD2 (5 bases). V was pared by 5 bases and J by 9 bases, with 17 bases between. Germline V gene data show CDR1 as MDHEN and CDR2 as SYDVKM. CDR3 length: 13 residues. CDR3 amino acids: CASSPREGSRQYV. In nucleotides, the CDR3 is TGTGCCAGCAGTCCCCGTGAGGGATCGAGGCAGTACGTC.

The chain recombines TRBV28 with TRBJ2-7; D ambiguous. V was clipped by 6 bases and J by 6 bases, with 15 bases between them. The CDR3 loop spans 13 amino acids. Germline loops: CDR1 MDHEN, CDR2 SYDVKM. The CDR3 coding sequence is TGTGCCAGCAGCCGGGTCGGTTTGGGCGAGCAGTACTTC. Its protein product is CASSRVGLGEQYF.

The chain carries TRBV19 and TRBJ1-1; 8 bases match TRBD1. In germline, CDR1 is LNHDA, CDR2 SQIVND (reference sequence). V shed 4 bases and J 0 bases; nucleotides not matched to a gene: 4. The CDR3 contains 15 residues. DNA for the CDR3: TGTGCCAGTAGTACCCGGACAGGGATGAACACTGAAGCTTTCTTT. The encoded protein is CASSTRTGMNTEAFF.

This chain's CDR3 is CASSFRVAEAFF. In DNA, the CDR3 is TGTGCCAGCAGTTTCAGGGTAGCTGAAGCTTTCTTT. The genes are TRBV28 and TRBJ1-1; weak D call: TRBD1 (5 bases). V was clipped by 3 bases and J by 6 bases, with 8 bases between them. Germline values: CDR1 MDHEN, CDR2 SYDVKM. The CDR3 extends over 12 amino acids.

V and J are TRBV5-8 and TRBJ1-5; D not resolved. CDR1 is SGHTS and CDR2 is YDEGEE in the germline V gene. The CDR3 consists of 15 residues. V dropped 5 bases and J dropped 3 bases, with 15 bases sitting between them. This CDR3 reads CASSPRTLYNQPQHF. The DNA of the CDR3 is TGTGCCAGCAGTCCGCGGACTCTTTACAATCAGCCCCAGCATTTT.

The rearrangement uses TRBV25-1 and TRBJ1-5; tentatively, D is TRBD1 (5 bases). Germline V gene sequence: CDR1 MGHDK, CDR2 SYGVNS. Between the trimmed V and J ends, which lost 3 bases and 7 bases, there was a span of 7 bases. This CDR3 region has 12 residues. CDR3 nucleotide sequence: TGTGCCAGCAGTGATCGGGGGCAGCCCCAGCATTTT. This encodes CASSDRGQPQHF. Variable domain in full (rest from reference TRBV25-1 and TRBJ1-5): EADIYQTPRYLVIGTGKKITLECSQTMGHDKMYWYQQDPGMELHLIHYSYGVNSTEKGDLSSESTVSRIRTEHFPLTLESARPSHTSQYLCASSDRGQPQHFGDGTRLSIL.

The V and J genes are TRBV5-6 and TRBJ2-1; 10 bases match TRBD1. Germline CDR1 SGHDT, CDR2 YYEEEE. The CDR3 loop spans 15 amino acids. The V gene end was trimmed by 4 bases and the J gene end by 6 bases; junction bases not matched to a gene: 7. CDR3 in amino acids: CASSLRQGAGNEQFF. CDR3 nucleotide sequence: TGTGCCAGCAGCCTCCGACAGGGGGCGGGCAATGAGCAGTTCTTC.

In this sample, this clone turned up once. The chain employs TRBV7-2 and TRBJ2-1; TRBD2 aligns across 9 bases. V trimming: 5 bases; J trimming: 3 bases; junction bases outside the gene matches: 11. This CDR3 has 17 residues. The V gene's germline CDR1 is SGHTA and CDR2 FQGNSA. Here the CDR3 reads CASSPGGRGGYYNEQFF. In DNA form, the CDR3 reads TGTGCCAGCAGCCCCGGGGGGCGGGGGGGTTACTACAATGAGCAGTTCTTC.

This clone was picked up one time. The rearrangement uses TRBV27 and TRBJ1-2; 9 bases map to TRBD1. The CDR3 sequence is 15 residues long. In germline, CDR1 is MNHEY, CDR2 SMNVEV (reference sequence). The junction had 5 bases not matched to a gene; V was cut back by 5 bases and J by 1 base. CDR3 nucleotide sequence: TGTGCCAGCAGTCCTTGGACAGGGGATAACTATGGCTACACCTTC. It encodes CASSPWTGDNYGYTF.

CDR3 loop: CASSPLDGSPLHF. The CDR3 DNA reads TGTGCCAGCAGCCCGCTAGACGGCTCACCCCTCCACTTT. The chain couples TRBV6-6 to TRBJ1-6; D remains unclear. The CDR3 is 13 residues long. V was cut by 6 bases and J by 10 bases, with 13 bases left in between. CDR1 and CDR2 (germline): MNHNY, SVGAGI (reference sequence).

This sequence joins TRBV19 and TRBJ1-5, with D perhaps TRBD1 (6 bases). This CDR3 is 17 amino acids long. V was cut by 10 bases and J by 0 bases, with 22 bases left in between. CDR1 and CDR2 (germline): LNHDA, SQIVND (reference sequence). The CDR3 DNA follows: TGTGCCACCCGAACAGCGGGGACACCAGATAGCAATCAGCCCCAGCATTTT. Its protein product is CATRTAGTPDSNQPQHF.

CDR3 sequence (DNA): TGTGCCAGCAGCAAAGCGCGACAGGGGAGGAGCACTGAAGCTTTCTTT. Protein sequence: CASSKARQGRSTEAFF. The chain links TRBV21-1 to TRBJ1-1; no DNA check was done on the table's D call, TRBD1. TRBV21-1 is a pseudogene. CDR3 length equals 16 residues.

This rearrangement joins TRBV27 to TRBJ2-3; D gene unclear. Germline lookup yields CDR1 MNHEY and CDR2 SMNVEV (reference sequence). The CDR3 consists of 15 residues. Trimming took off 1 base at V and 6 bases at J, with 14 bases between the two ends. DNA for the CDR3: TGTGCCAGCAGTTTATTGGCCTCAGTTGCCGATACGCAGTATTTT. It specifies CASSLLASVADTQYF.

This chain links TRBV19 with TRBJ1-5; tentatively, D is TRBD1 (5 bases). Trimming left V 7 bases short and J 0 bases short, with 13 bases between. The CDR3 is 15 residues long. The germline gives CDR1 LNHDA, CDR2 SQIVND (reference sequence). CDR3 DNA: TGTGCCAGTAATCCCACACAGGCTAGCAATCAGCCCCAGCATTTT. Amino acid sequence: CASNPTQASNQPQHF.

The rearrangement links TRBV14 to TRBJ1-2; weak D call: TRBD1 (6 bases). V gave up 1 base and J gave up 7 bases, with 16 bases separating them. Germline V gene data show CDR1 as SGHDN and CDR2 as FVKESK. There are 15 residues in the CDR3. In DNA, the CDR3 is TGTGCCAGCAGCCAAGTGGGAGCTAGGGGGTCTGGCTACACCTTC. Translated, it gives CASSQVGARGSGYTF. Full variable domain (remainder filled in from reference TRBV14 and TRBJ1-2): EAGVTQFPSHSVIEKGQTVTLRCDPISGHDNLYWYRRVMGKEIKFLLHFVKESKQDESGMPNNRFLAERTGGTYSTLKVQPAELEDSGVYFCASSQVGARGSGYTFGSGTRLTVV.

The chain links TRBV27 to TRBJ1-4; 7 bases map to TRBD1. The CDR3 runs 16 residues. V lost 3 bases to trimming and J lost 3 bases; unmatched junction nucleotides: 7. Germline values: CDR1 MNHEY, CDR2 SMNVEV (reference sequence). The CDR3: CASSLEGGAANEKLFF. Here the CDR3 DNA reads TGTGCCAGCAGTTTGGAAGGGGGCGCGGCTAATGAAAAACTGTTTTTT.

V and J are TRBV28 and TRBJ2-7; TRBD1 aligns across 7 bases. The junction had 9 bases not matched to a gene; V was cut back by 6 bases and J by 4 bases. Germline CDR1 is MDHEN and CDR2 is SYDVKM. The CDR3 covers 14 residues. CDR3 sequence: CASSPSGTDYEQYF. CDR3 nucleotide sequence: TGTGCCAGCAGCCCGTCCGGGACAGATTACGAGCAGTACTTC.

CDR3 loop: CASSLGGGTQYF. CDR3 nucleotide sequence: TGTGCCAGCAGCTTAGGAGGAGGGACCCAGTACTTC. J is TRBJ2-5 and V is TRBV7-2; TRBD2 might be the D (5 bases). The germline gives CDR1 SGHTA, CDR2 FQGNSA. This CDR3 contains 12 residues. Trimming shortened V by 1 base and J by 7 bases, and 7 bases separated the two germline ends.

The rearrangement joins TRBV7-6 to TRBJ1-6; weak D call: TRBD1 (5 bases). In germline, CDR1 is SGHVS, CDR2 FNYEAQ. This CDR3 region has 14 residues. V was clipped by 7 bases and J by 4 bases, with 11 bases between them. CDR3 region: CASTATAYNSPLHF. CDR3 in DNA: TGTGCCAGCACCGCGACAGCTTATAATTCACCCCTCCACTTT.

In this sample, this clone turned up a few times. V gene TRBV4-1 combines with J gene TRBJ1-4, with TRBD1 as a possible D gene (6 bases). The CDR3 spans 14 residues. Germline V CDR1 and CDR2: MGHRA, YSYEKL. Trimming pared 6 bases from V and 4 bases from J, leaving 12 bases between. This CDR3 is CASSPGQRNEKLFF. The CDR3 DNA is TGCGCCAGCAGTCCTGGACAGCGTAATGAAAAACTGTTTTTT.

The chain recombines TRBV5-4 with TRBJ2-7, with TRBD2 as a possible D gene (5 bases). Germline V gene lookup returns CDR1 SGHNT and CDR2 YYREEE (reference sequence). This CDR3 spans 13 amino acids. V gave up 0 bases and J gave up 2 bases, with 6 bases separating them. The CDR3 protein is CASSLGLPYEQYV. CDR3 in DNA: TGTGCCAGCAGCTTGGGACTACCCTACGAGCAGTACGTC.

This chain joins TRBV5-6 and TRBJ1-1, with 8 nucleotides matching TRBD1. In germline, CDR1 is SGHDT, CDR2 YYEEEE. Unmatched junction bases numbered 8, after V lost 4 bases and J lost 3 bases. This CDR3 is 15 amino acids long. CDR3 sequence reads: CASSRRGLLDTEAFF. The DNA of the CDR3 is TGTGCCAGCAGCCGCAGGGGGCTGCTGGACACTGAAGCTTTCTTT.

DNA for the CDR3: TGTGCCAGCAGCCCTCCAGGACAGTCGATCGCTAACTATGGCTACACCTTC. It codes for CASSPPGQSIANYGYTF. The rearrangement joins TRBV7-2 to TRBJ1-2; TRBD1 is a possible D gene (6 bases). V lost 5 bases to trimming and J lost 0 bases, with 19 bases between them. CDR1 and CDR2 from the germline V gene are SGHTA and FQGNSA. The CDR3 sequence is 17 residues long.

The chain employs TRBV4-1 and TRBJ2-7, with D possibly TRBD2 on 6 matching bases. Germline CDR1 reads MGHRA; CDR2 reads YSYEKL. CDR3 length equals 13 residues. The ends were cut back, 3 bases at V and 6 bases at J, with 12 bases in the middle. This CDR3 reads CASSQQGGVEQYF. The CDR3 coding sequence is TGCGCCAGCAGCCAGCAAGGAGGGGTCGAGCAGTACTTC.

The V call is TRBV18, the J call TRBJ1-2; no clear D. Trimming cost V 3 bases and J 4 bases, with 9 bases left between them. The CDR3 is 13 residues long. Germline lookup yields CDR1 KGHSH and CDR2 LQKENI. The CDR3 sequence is CASSPGDLYGYTF. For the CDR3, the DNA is TGTGCCAGCTCACCTGGAGACCTCTATGGCTACACCTTC.

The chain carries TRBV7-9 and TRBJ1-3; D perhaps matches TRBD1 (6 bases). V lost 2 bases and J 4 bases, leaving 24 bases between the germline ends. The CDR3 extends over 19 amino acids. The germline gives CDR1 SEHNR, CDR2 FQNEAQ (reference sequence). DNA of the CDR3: TGTGCCAGCAGCTTAATGGTGTTAATTGGGGGCGCGAGGGGAAACACCATATATTTT. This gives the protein CASSLMVLIGGARGNTIYF.